A single sample is the source of the 15 T cell receptor beta chains below, sequenced in a study of blood T cell repertoires in COVID-19. TCRdb keeps only in-frame clones here, not all; method: immunoSEQ multiplex PCR. The table shows about 410,000 clones, with about nine tenths occurring only once. The sequencing input was peripheral blood. The receptors were gathered from a woman aged 30 to 39 with active or convalescent COVID-19.

The chain links TRBV4-1 to TRBJ2-2, with 14 bases lining up with TRBD2. The CDR3 runs 17 residues. Germline V gene data show CDR1 as MGHRA and CDR2 as YSYEKL. The V gene end was trimmed by 0 bases and the J gene end by 9 bases; junction bases not matched to a gene: 6. The CDR3, as DNA: TGCGCCAGCAGCCAAGAGGGACTAGCGGGAGTCCCCCGGGAGCTGTTTTTT. This gives the protein CASSQEGLAGVPRELFF.

The rearrangement joins TRBV25-1 to TRBJ2-1; 9 bases are shared with TRBD2. Germline CDR1 is MGHDK and CDR2 is SYGVNS. V dropped 6 bases and J dropped 8; count of bases not matched to a gene: 11. The CDR3 is 15 residues long. The CDR3 is CASSSQAERGDEQFF. The CDR3 bases are TGTGCCAGCAGCTCCCAGGCGGAGCGGGGGGATGAGCAGTTCTTC. The entire variable domain, with the rest obtained from reference TRBV25-1 and TRBJ2-1, is as follows: EADIYQTPRYLVIGTGKKITLECSQTMGHDKMYWYQQDPGMELHLIHYSYGVNSTEKGDLSSESTVSRIRTEHFPLTLESARPSHTSQYLCASSSQAERGDEQFFGPGTRLTVL.

Here the CDR3 DNA reads TGTGCCAGCTCGATGAATAGCGGGAGGGCCTACAATGAGCAGTTCTTC. Translation: CASSMNSGRAYNEQFF. The chain carries TRBV18 and TRBJ2-1; TRBD2 matches 11 bases. The V and J ends lost 6 bases and 2 bases, in that order; junction bases with no gene match: 6. Germline V CDR1 and CDR2: KGHSH, LQKENI. The length of the CDR3 is 16 residues.

The chain combines TRBV6-1 with TRBJ2-7; TRBD1 is a possible D gene (6 bases). CDR1 and CDR2 from the germline V gene are MNHNS and SASEGT. V was pared by 1 base and J by 0 bases, with 25 bases between. This CDR3 is built from 20 residues. The CDR3 DNA is TGTGCCAGCAGTGAAGGTGGCGACAGGTCTCATCTCTCACTCTCCTACGAGCAGTACTTC. Translation: CASSEGGDRSHLSLSYEQYF.

V and J are TRBV29-1 and TRBJ2-1, with D hard to call. Trimming left V 3 bases short and J 2 bases short, with 14 bases between. The CDR3 runs to 15 residues. The V gene's germline CDR1 is SQVTM and CDR2 ANQGSEA. CDR3 amino acids: CSVEPAGSTYNEQFF. The CDR3 DNA reads as TGCAGCGTTGAGCCGGCAGGATCAACCTACAATGAGCAGTTCTTC.

The chain carries TRBV18 and TRBJ2-4; 8 bases are shared with TRBD1. Germline values: CDR1 KGHSH, CDR2 LQKENI. V was clipped by 3 bases and J by 2 bases; unmatched bases: 6. The CDR3 sequence is 16 residues long. For the CDR3, the DNA is TGTGCCAGCTCACCGGGGCAGGGGGCGTCCAAAAACATTCAGTACTTC. Its protein product is CASSPGQGASKNIQYF.

This chain links TRBV18 with TRBJ2-7; D perhaps matches TRBD2 (7 bases). The V and J ends lost 2 bases and 3 bases respectively, with 11 bases between them. This CDR3 is built from 14 residues. Germline V lookup: CDR1 KGHSH, CDR2 LQKENI. The CDR3 DNA reads TGTGCCAGCTCACCAGAGGGAGGGGGCTACGAGCAGTACTTC. Translating gives CASSPEGGGYEQYF.

The chain uses TRBV28 and TRBJ2-3; 9 bases line up with TRBD1. The J segment lost 0 bases and the V segment lost 5 bases, leaving 6 bases of the junction unmatched. This CDR3 comprises 16 residues. Germline CDR1 MDHEN, CDR2 SYDVKM. CDR3 sequence: CASSQTGGVSTDTQYF. DNA of the CDR3: TGTGCCAGCAGTCAGACAGGGGGAGTAAGCACAGATACGCAGTATTTT.

V gene TRBV21-1 combines with J gene TRBJ2-4; the table assigns TRBD2, which was not confirmed against the DNA. TRBV21-1 is termed a pseudogene. This CDR3 has 14 amino acids. The CDR3 nucleotides read TGTGCCAGCAGCAAAGCGCACCTAGTGAACATTCAGTACTTC. Encoded protein: CASSKAHLVNIQYF.

This chain joins TRBV21-1 and TRBJ2-1; the table assigns TRBD1, which was not confirmed against the DNA. TRBV21-1 constitutes a pseudogene. CDR3 length equals 22 residues. The CDR3: CASSKEEAPGQGPFTRYNEQFF. The CDR3 bases are TGTGCCAGCAGCAAAGAGGAGGCGCCGGGACAGGGGCCTTTTACAAGGTATAATGAGCAGTTCTTC.

The chain combines TRBV5-4 with TRBJ2-5; 10 nucleotides agree with TRBD2. Germline CDR1 and CDR2: SGHNT and YYREEE (reference sequence). Trimming cost V 4 bases and J 0 bases; bases outside gene matches: 12. This CDR3 region has 18 residues. The CDR3 is CASSPGASGGSYQETQYF. CDR3 nucleotides: TGTGCCAGCAGCCCGGGGGCTAGCGGGGGCTCTTACCAAGAGACCCAGTACTTC.

The gene calls are TRBV18 and TRBJ2-7; 12 bases are a match to TRBD2. The V segment lost 3 bases and the J segment 2 bases; nucleotides outside the gene matches: 5. This CDR3 has 16 residues. Germline loops: CDR1 KGHSH, CDR2 LQKENI. The CDR3 spells CASSPTRLAGAYEQYF. The CDR3, as DNA: TGTGCCAGCTCACCCACTCGACTAGCGGGGGCCTACGAGCAGTACTTC.

The rearrangement uses TRBV12-3 or TRBV12-4 and TRBJ1-2, with a possible D match to TRBD1 (6 bases). The CDR3 contains 13 residues. V shed 5 bases and J shed 5 bases, with 12 bases lying between them. The CDR3 coding sequence is TGTGCCAGCAGTCAACGGACAGTATATGGCTACACCTTC. Its protein is CASSQRTVYGYTF.

This rearrangement joins TRBV6-5 to TRBJ2-1, with 9 bases identical to TRBD2. CDR3 length: 15 residues. In germline, CDR1 is MNHEY, CDR2 SVGAGI. J lost 5 bases, V lost 5 bases, and 7 bases had no gene match. In DNA, the CDR3 is TGTGCCAGCAGTCCCGCGGGGGGGCAGAACAATGAGCAGTTCTTC. It encodes CASSPAGGQNNEQFF.

This clone was seen only once. The chain has TRBV25-1 and TRBJ2-6; D might be TRBD1 (5 bases). The CDR3 loop spans 15 amino acids. V lost 6 bases to trimming and J lost 0 bases, with 9 bases between them. From germline, CDR1 is MGHDK and CDR2 SYGVNS. CDR3 bases: TGTGCCAGCAGACCCGACAGCTCTGGGGCCAACGTCCTGACTTTC. Its translation is CASRPDSSGANVLTF.